This entry lists 2 T cell receptor beta chains sequenced from one sample in a study of T cells in Graves' hyperthyroidism and ophthalmopathy. RNA transcripts provided the source from which TCR beta CDR3 regions were amplified. HTBI primers drove first-round RT-PCR of the TCR CDR3. TCRdb reanalysed the multiplex PCR reads using MiXCR and keeps one entry per CDR3 protein. The repertoire includes roughly 570,000 distinct CDR3 sequences, 40% to 55% of them detected once, and approximately 7.5% sits in the top ten. The specimen sequenced was peripheral blood or thyroid tissue (not recorded which). The receptors stem from a woman aged 18-29 years with Graves' hyperthyroidism.

This clonotype was counted ten times or more. This chain uses TRBV20-1 with TRBJ2-7, with 8 bases matching TRBD2. The CDR3 spans 15 residues. Trimming cost V 4 bases and J 3 bases; bases outside gene matches: 11. Germline CDR1 DFQATT, CDR2 SNEGSKA (reference sequence). The CDR3 loop reads CSATQGGAGGYEQYF. For the CDR3, the DNA is TGCAGTGCTACACAGGGAGGCGCGGGAGGCTACGAGCAGTACTTC.

Concerning this clonotype: Since a much larger clone is just one base distant, this may be a read error. Likely a read error: the CDR3 ends without its conserved phenylalanine or tryptophan. The V gene is TRBV27, the J gene TRBJ1-5; D gene unclear. This CDR3 has 14 amino acids. The V gene's germline CDR1 is MNHEY and CDR2 SMNVEV (reference sequence). With 5 bases removed from V and 5 bases from J, the gap between germline ends came to 13 bases. The CDR3 DNA reads as TGTGCCAGCAGTCCGAGGAATCCGTATCAGCCCCAGCATCTT. This translates into CASSPRNPYQPQHL.